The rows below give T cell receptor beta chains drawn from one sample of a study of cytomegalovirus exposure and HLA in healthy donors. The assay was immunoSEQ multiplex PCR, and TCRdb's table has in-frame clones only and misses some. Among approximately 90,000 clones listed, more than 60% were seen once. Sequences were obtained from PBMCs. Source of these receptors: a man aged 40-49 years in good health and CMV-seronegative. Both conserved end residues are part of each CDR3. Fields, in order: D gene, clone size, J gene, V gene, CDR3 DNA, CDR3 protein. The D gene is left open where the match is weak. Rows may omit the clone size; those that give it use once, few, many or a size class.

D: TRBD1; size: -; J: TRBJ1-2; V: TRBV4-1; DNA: TGCGCCAGCAGGCCGGACAGGGGTTCACAAAACTATGGCTACACCTTC; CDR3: CASRPDRGSQNYGYTF
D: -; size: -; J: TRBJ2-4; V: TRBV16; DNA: TGTGCCAGCAGCCAATCGATTGGAACAGGCGATCAGTACTTC; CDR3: CASSQSIGTGDQYF
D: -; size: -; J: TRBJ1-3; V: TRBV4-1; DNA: TGCGCCAGCAGCCTTACGTGGGGGCTGGGAGGAAACACCATATATTTT; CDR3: CASSLTWGLGGNTIYF
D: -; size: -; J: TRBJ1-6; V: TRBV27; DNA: TGTGCCAGCAGTTTATCAATGGGTGAGGGTTATTCACCCCTCCACTTT; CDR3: CASSLSMGEGYSPLHF
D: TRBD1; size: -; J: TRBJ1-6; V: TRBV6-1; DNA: TGTGCCAGCATCGCGACAGGGGGTTATTCACCCCTCCACTTT; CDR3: CASIATGGYSPLHF
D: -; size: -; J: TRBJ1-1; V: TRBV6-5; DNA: TGTGCCAGCAAAACTACGGCGTCCGATGAAGCTTTCTTT; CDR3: CASKTTASDEAFF
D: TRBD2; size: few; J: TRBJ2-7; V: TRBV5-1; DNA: TGCGCCAGCAGCAGAGATAGCGGGTCAACCTACGAGCAGTACTTC; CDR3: CASSRDSGSTYEQYF
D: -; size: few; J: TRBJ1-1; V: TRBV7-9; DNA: TGTGCCAGCAGACCCAAGGCGGGCTCGAACACTGAAGCTTTCTTT; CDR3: CASRPKAGSNTEAFF
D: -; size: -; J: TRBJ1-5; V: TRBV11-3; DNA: TGTGCCAGCAGCTTACAGGGTAGTGATCAGCCCCAGCATTTT; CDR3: CASSLQGSDQPQHF
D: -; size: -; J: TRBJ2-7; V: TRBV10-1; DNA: TGCGCCAGCAGTCGGCAGGGGTTTGACGAGCAGTACTTC; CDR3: CASSRQGFDEQYF
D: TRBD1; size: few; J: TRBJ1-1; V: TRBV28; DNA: TGTGCCAGCAGTTCCGACAGGGAAGGATCCACTGAAGCTTTCTTT; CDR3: CASSSDREGSTEAFF
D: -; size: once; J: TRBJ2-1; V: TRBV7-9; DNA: TGTGCCAGCAGCTTTCAGGGCTCCTACAATGAGCAGTTCTTC; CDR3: CASSFQGSYNEQFF
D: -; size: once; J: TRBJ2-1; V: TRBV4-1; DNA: TGCGCCAGCAGCCCAAGCCATTGGGGCAGACAAAATGAGCAGTTCTTC; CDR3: CASSPSHWGRQNEQFF
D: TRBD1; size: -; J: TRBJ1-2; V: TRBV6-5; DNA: TGTGCCAGCAACGCCGCGGGACAGATGGGAGGCTACACCTTC; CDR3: CASNAAGQMGGYTF
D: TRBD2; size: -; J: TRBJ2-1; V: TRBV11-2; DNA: TGTGCCAGCAGCTTCGGGACTAGCGGGAAGAATGAGCAGTTCTTC; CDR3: CASSFGTSGKNEQFF
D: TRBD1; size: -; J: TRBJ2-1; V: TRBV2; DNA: TGTGCCAGCGCCGGACAGGAAAGCTCCTACAATGAGCAGTTCTTC; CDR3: CASAGQESSYNEQFF
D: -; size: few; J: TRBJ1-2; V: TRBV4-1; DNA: TGCGCCAGCAGCCCGAAGGTAGAGGATGGCTCCACCTTC; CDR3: CASSPKVEDGSTF
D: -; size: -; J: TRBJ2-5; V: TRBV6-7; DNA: TGTGCCAGCAGGCTCCAACAGGGCCTAAAAGAGACCCAGTACTTC; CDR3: CASRLQQGLKETQYF
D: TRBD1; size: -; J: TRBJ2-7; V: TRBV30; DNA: TGTGCCTGGTGTCGGACAGGGCTAGCCTACGAGCAGTACTTC; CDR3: CAWCRTGLAYEQYF
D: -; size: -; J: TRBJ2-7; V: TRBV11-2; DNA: TGTGCCAGCAGCTTATCGGAGGCGATACTTCACGAGCAGTACTTC; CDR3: CASSLSEAILHEQYF
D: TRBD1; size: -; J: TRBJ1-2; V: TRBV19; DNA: TGTGCCAGTAGCCTCCGACTTATCGGGACAGGGAGGGGCTACACCTTC; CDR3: CASSLRLIGTGRGYTF
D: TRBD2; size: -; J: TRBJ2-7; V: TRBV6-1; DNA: TGTGCCAGCAGTGAAGGTCCTAGCGGGGGTCCCTACGAGCAGTACTTC; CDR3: CASSEGPSGGPYEQYF
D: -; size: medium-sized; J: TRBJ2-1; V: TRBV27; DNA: TGTGCCAGCAGTAGAACTTACAATGAGCAGTTCTTC; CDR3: CASSRTYNEQFF
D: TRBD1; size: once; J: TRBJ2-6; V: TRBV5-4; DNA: TGTGCCAGCAGCTGGGGGGGACAGGGGATGGGGGCCAACGTCCTGACTTTC; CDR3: CASSWGGQGMGANVLTF
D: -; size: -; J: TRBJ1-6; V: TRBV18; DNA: TGTGCCAGCTCACCAGAGGCGTCCCGGGGTTCACCCCTCCACTTT; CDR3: CASSPEASRGSPLHF
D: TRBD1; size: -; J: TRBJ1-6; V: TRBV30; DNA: TGTGCCTGGAGGGGACAGGGTAATAATTCACCCCTCCACTTT; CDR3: CAWRGQGNNSPLHF
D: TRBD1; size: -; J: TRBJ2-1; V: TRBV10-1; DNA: TGCGCCAGCAGTGAGTCGACAGGGGTGGATGAGCAGTTCTTC; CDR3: CASSESTGVDEQFF
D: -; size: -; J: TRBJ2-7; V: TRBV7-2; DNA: TGTGCCAGCAGCTTAGCAGGTGGGAGCTACTACGAGCAGTACTTC; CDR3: CASSLAGGSYYEQYF
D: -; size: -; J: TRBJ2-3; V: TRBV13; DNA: TGTGCCAGCGGCATTTGGAGCACAGATACGCAGTATTTT; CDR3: CASGIWSTDTQYF
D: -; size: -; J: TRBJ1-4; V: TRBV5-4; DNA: TGTGCCAGCAGCTCAGAGAAACAGGAAAAACTGTTTTTT; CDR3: CASSSEKQEKLFF
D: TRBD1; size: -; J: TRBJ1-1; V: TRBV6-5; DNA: TGTGCCAGCAGACGAGCTTCCACAGGGGGGGTGGCTTTCTTT; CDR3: CASRRASTGGVAFF
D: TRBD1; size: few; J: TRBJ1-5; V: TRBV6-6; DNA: TGTGCCAGCAGTTACGAGACAGGGAGTCAGCCCCAGCATTTT; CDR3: CASSYETGSQPQHF